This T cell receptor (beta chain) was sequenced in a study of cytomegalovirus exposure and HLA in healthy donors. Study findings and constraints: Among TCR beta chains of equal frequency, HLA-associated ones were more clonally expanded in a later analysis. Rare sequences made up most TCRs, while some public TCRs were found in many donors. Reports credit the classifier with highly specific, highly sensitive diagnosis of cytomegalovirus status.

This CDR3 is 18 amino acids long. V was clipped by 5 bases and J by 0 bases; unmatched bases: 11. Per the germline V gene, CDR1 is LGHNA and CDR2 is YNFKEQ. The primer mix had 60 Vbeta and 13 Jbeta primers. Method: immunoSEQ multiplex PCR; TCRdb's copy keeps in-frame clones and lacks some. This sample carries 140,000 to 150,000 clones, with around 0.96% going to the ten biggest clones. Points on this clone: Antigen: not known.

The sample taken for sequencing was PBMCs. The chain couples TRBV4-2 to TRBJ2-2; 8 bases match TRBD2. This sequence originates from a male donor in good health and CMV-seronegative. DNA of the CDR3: TGTGCCAGCAGCGCAAGGGACGGACTAGCTGCGAACACCGGGGAGCTGTTTTTT. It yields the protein CASSARDGLAANTGELFF.